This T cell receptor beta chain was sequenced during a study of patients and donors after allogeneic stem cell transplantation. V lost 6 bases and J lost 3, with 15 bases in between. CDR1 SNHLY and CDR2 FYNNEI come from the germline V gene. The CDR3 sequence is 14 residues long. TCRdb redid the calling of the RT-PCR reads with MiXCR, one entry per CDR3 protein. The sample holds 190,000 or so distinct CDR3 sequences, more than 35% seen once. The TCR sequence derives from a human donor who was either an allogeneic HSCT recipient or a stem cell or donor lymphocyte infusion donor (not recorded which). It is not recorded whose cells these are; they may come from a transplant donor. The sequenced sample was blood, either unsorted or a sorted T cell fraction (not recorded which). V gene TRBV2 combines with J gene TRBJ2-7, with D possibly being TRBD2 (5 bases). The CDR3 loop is CASSTLKRNYEQYF. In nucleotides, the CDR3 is TGTGCCAGCAGCACCCTCAAGCGGAACTACGAGCAGTACTTC.